Listed here are 12 T cell receptor beta chains from one sample, sequenced in a study of blood T cells in healthy people across ages. The authors ran a second PCR of 7 to 11 cycles using a sample-barcoded 5' primer and a J-beta primer mix. A single record per CDR3 protein comes from TCRdb applying MiXCR to the 5' RACE reads. The table shows approximately 810,000 distinct CDR3 sequences, with approximately 35% occurring only once. Sequenced material: blood. The receptors were gathered from a man between 18 and 29 years old in good health.

This clonotype has more than one count but fewer than ten. The chain is built from TRBV20-1 and TRBJ2-1; 8 bases map to TRBD1. The CDR3 contains 14 residues. With 6 bases clipped from V and 3 bases from J, the junction kept 7 bases outside the gene matches. Germline-derived CDR1 and CDR2 are DFQATT and SNEGSKA (reference sequence). The CDR3 DNA sequence: TGCAGTGCACGCCCGGGACAGGACTACAATGAGCAGTTCTTC. Its protein is CSARPGQDYNEQFF.

The J gene is TRBJ2-3, the V gene TRBV14; 9 bases match TRBD1. Looked up from germline, CDR1 is SGHDN and CDR2 is FVKESK. The V and J ends lost 1 base and 1 base, in that order; junction bases with no gene match: 3. CDR3 size: 16 residues. For the CDR3, the DNA is TGTGCCAGCAGCCAAGGGACAGGGGTGGGCACAGATACGCAGTATTTT. It translates to CASSQGTGVGTDTQYF.

This clonotype has only a few counts. The rearrangement joins TRBV7-8 to TRBJ1-2; 9 bases are shared with TRBD1. Unmatched junction bases numbered 11, after V lost 5 bases and J lost 7 bases. The CDR3 is 15 residues long. Germline V gives CDR1 SGHVS, CDR2 FQNEAQ. The CDR3: CASSMTGGRGGGYTF. In DNA form, the CDR3 reads TGTGCCAGCAGCATGACAGGGGGACGGGGTGGTGGCTACACCTTC.

This clonotype was seen repeatedly, ten times or more. V gene TRBV10-3 combines with J gene TRBJ1-2; D unresolved. The germline CDR1 and CDR2 sequences are ENHRY and SYGVKD. The CDR3 sequence is 13 residues long. V shed 0 bases and J shed 7 bases, with 9 bases lying between them. The CDR3 DNA is TGTGCCATCAGTGAGTCAGGGTCAGGTGGCTACACCTTC. Protein sequence: CAISESGSGGYTF.

This chain joins TRBV20-1 and TRBJ1-2; D perhaps matches TRBD1 (6 bases). Trimming took off 6 bases at V and 5 bases at J, with 13 bases between the two ends. This CDR3 has 12 residues. CDR1 and CDR2 from the germline V gene are DFQATT and SNEGSKA (reference sequence). CDR3 nucleotide sequence: TGCAGTGCGGGGGGGGCCGGATATGGCTACACCTTC. The encoded protein is CSAGGAGYGYTF.

The chain links TRBV20-1 to TRBJ1-2, with D maybe TRBD1 (5 bases). CDR1 is DFQATT and CDR2 is SNEGSKA in the germline V gene (reference sequence). V gave up 5 bases and J gave up 4 bases, with 14 bases separating them. This CDR3 region has 13 residues. In DNA, the CDR3 is TGCAGTGCTTGGGGCCAGTTTCTCTATGGCTACACCTTC. This translates into CSAWGQFLYGYTF.

Regarding this clonotype: A read error is possible here, since a much larger clone lies one base away. The J gene is TRBJ1-2, the V gene TRBV29-1; tentative D call: TRBD1 (5 bases). This CDR3 has 13 residues. V was shortened by 0 bases and J by 6 bases, with 11 bases between the two germline ends. Looked up from germline, CDR1 is SQVTM and CDR2 is ANQGSEA. CDR3 nucleotides: TGCAGCGTTGAAGATAGGGCAGGGAATGGCTACACCTTC. It is translated as CSVEDRAGNGYTF.

Details on this clonotype: This may stem from a read error, because a much larger clone lies one nucleotide away. The chain combines TRBV2 with TRBJ2-3, with D perhaps TRBD2 (6 bases). Trimming stripped 6 bases from V and 7 bases from J, with 11 bases between. CDR1 and CDR2 (germline): SNHLY, FYNNEI. This CDR3 comprises 12 residues. The CDR3 sequence is CASSPWTNTQYF. In DNA, the CDR3 is TGTGCCAGCAGCCCCTGGACTAATACGCAGTATTTT.

The rearrangement uses TRBV7-2 and TRBJ1-5; D call uncertain. The CDR3 runs to 14 residues. Germline CDR1 and CDR2: SGHTA and FQGNSA. With 0 bases removed from V and 7 bases from J, the gap between germline ends came to 10 bases. The CDR3 nucleotides read TGTGCCAGCAGCTTAGCGGGAGGACCGCAGCCCCAGCATTTT. Its translation is CASSLAGGPQPQHF.

This clonotype came up a few times. A much larger clone lies one base from this, so it may be a read error. The CDR3 DNA is TGCAGCGGGGCCCTAGATACGCAGTATTTT. It translates to CSGALDTQYF. This rearrangement joins TRBV29-1 to TRBJ2-3; D is ambiguous. This CDR3 spans 10 amino acids. Germline V gene sequence: CDR1 SQVTM, CDR2 ANQGSEA. V lost 7 bases, J lost 5 bases, and 7 bases lay in between.

In the case of this clonotype: This may stem from a read error, because a much larger clone lies one nucleotide away. The chain has TRBV4-1 and TRBJ2-1, with a tentative D call TRBD2 (7 bases). The germline CDR1 and CDR2 sequences are MGHRA and YSYEKL. The V and J ends lost 2 bases and 2 bases respectively, with 16 bases between them. The CDR3 loop spans 17 amino acids. The CDR3 spells CASSQMGGGGAYNEQFF. The DNA of the CDR3 is TGCGCCAGCAGCCAAATGGGAGGCGGGGGCGCCTACAATGAGCAGTTCTTC.

This clonotype was seen a handful of times. The chain employs TRBV20-1 and TRBJ1-1; 7 bases fit TRBD1. Germline-derived CDR1 and CDR2 are DFQATT and SNEGSKA (reference sequence). After removal of 5 bases from V and 6 bases from J, the junction contained 12 bases not matched to a gene. This CDR3 contains 14 residues. The CDR3 is CSAVPPTGTAEAFF. CDR3 DNA: TGCAGTGCTGTTCCGCCTACCGGGACAGCTGAAGCTTTCTTT.